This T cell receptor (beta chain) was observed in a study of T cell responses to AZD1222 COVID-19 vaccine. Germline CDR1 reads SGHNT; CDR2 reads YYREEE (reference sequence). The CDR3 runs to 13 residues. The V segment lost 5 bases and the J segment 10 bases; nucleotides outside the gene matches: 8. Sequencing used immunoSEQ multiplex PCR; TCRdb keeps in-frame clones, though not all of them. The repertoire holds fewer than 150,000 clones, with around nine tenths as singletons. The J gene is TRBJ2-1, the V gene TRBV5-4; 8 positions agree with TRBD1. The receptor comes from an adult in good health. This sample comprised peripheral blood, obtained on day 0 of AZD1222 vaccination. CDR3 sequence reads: CASSHGQGREQFF. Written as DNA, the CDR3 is TGTGCCAGCAGTCACGGACAGGGTAGGGAGCAGTTCTTC.